The 17 T cell receptor beta chains given below trace back to one sample, sequenced in a study of T-cell memory formation after mild COVID-19. TCRdb re-called the 5' RACE reads with MiXCR, one entry per CDR3 protein. The sample shows about 270,000 distinct CDR3 sequences, over 15% of them seen only once. The sample comprised PBMCs or a T cell subset sorted from them (not recorded which). Receptor source: a man younger than 35 who had mild COVID-19 (a few samples of this study predate the infection). Cell type and time point are not known.

This clonotype was seen more than once but under ten times. V usage is TRBV28 and J usage is TRBJ2-2; 8 nucleotides align to TRBD2. In germline, CDR1 is MDHEN, CDR2 SYDVKM. The CDR3 runs to 18 residues. V lost 5 bases and J lost 0; bases outside the gene matches: 11. The chain's CDR3 is CASSAPRLAQPNTGELFF. The CDR3 DNA follows: TGTGCCAGCAGTGCCCCTAGACTAGCGCAGCCGAACACCGGGGAGCTGTTTTTT.

This clonotype was observed many times. The CDR3 region has the DNA TGCGCCAGCAGCCAAGATAACTCGCCGGGGGATACGCAGTATTTT. Translated, it gives CASSQDNSPGDTQYF. The V gene is TRBV4-3, the J gene TRBJ2-3; weak D call: TRBD2 (5 bases). There are 15 residues in the CDR3. CDR1 LGHNA and CDR2 YSLEER come from the germline V gene. Trimming left V 0 bases short and J 6 bases short, with 13 bases between.

In its sample, this clonotype was seen a few times. The V and J genes are TRBV24-1 and TRBJ2-1; no firm D call. Trimming cost V 5 bases and J 8 bases, with 12 bases left between them. The CDR3 is 13 residues long. Germline V lookup: CDR1 KGHDR, CDR2 SFDVKD. The CDR3 loop is CATSAEFEDEQFF. In nucleotides, the CDR3 is TGTGCCACCAGTGCGGAGTTCGAGGATGAGCAGTTCTTC.

V usage is TRBV24-1 and J usage is TRBJ1-2; D remains ambiguous. The CDR3 loop spans 12 amino acids. Trimming cost V 3 bases and J 1 base, with 2 bases left between them. CDR1 is KGHDR and CDR2 is SFDVKD in the germline V gene. In DNA form, the CDR3 reads TGTGCCACCAGTGATCTTAACTATGGCTACACCTTC. It specifies CATSDLNYGYTF.

The chain has TRBV7-2 and TRBJ2-3, with 7 positions matching TRBD1. Trimming removed 1 base from V and 6 bases from J; junction bases left unmatched: 13. The CDR3 has 17 residues. Germline V gives CDR1 SGHTA, CDR2 FQGNSA. CDR3 amino acids: CASSLVGAGGDWDTQYF. CDR3 bases: TGTGCCAGCAGCTTAGTAGGTGCAGGGGGAGATTGGGATACGCAGTATTTT. The complete variable domain, with remaining parts taken from reference TRBV7-2 and TRBJ2-3, reads GAGVSQSPSNKVTEKGKDVELRCDPISGHTALYWYRQSLGQGLEFLIYFQGNSAPDKSGLPSDRFSAERTGGSVSTLTIQRTQQEDSAVYLCASSLVGAGGDWDTQYFGPGTRLTVL.

This clonotype was counted between two and nine times. The chain employs TRBV6-6 and TRBJ1-5; 8 positions agree with TRBD1. V shed 4 bases and J 2 bases; nucleotides not matched to a gene: 4. This CDR3 comprises 15 residues. Per the germline V gene, CDR1 is MNHNY and CDR2 is SVGAGI (reference sequence). CDR3 sequence (DNA): TGTGCCAGCAGTTCGGGACAGGCAGGCAATCAGCCCCAGCATTTT. This encodes CASSSGQAGNQPQHF.

This sequence joins TRBV9 and TRBJ1-2; TRBD1 agrees at 8 bases. This CDR3 spans 13 amino acids. Germline values: CDR1 SGDLS, CDR2 YYNGEE. V trimming: 3 bases; J trimming: 5 bases; junction bases outside the gene matches: 3. The DNA for the CDR3 is TGTGCCAGCAGCGGGGACAGGCGGTATGGCTACACCTTC. It encodes CASSGDRRYGYTF.

This clonotype was counted only a few times. V gene TRBV20-1 combines with J gene TRBJ1-1; D uncertain. The germline V gene has CDR1 DFQATT and CDR2 SNEGSKA (reference sequence). This CDR3 has 12 residues. Trimming cost V 3 bases and J 2 bases, with 7 bases left between them. Written as DNA, the CDR3 is TGCAGTGCTAGCGCCGAAAACACTGAAGCTTTCTTT. Its translation is CSASAENTEAFF.

This clonotype is judged medium-sized (0.01 to 0.1%). The chain uses TRBV4-1 and TRBJ2-2, with no clear D. V was shortened by 0 bases and J by 6 bases, with 11 bases between the two germline ends. The CDR3 runs 15 residues. Germline loops: CDR1 MGHRA, CDR2 YSYEKL. The chain's CDR3 is CASSQDSGGAGELFF. CDR3 nucleotide sequence: TGCGCCAGCAGCCAAGACAGTGGTGGGGCCGGGGAGCTGTTTTTT.

V and J are TRBV7-9 and TRBJ2-6, with D possibly matching TRBD1 (6 bases). The CDR3 spans 15 residues. V was pared by 5 bases and J by 0 bases, with 8 bases between. CDR1 and CDR2 (germline): SEHNR, FQNEAQ (reference sequence). CDR3 region: CASSPRGSGANVLTF. CDR3 DNA sequence: TGTGCCAGCAGCCCCAGGGGCTCTGGGGCCAACGTCCTGACTTTC. Combining the CDR3 with reference TRBV7-9 and TRBJ2-6 gives the whole variable domain DTGVSQNPRHKITKRGQNVTFRCDPISEHNRLYWYRQTLGQGPEFLTYFQNEAQLEKSRLLSDRFSAERPKGSFSTLEIQRTEQGDSAMYLCASSPRGSGANVLTFGAGSRLTVL.

The V and J genes are TRBV7-8 and TRBJ2-7; D may be TRBD2 (5 bases). The V end lost 5 bases, the J end lost 0 bases, and 11 bases lay between the germline ends. The germline CDR1 and CDR2 sequences are SGHVS and FQNEAQ. The CDR3 loop spans 14 amino acids. In nucleotides, the CDR3 is TGTGCCAGCAGCGGCGAGCGGAGCTCCTACGAGCAGTACGTC. This sequence encodes CASSGERSSYEQYV.

The J gene is TRBJ1-1, the V gene TRBV7-9; weak D call: TRBD1 (5 bases). Per the germline V gene, CDR1 is SEHNR and CDR2 is FQNEAQ (reference sequence). Trimming shortened V by 5 bases and J by 5 bases, and 12 bases separated the two germline ends. The CDR3 has 13 amino acids. As DNA, the CDR3 is TGTGCCAGCAGCCTATCAGGGTTTACTGAAGCTTTCTTT. Protein product: CASSLSGFTEAFF.

This clonotype was detected only a few times. Written as DNA, the CDR3 is TGCAGTGTTGACAGCGAAGAGACCCAGTACTTC. This encodes CSVDSEETQYF. This chain uses TRBV20-1 with TRBJ2-5; tentative D call: TRBD1 (5 bases). V lost 7 bases to trimming and J lost 3 bases, with 9 bases between them. This CDR3 is 11 amino acids long. The germline gives CDR1 DFQATT, CDR2 SNEGSKA (reference sequence).

This chain links TRBV15 with TRBJ1-6; 8 nucleotides line up with TRBD1. The CDR3 is 13 residues long. CDR1 is LNHNV and CDR2 is YYDKDF in the germline V gene (reference sequence). The V segment lost 8 bases and the J segment 12 bases; nucleotides outside the gene matches: 9. The CDR3 region has the DNA TGTGCCACCCAGGGGGCGCGGGATTTACCCCTCCACTTT. Translating it yields CATQGARDLPLHF. Together with reference TRBV15 and TRBJ1-6, the CDR3 gives the full variable domain: DAMVIQNPRYQVTQFGKPVTLSCSQTLNHNVMYWYQQKSSQAPKLLFHYYDKDFNNEADTPDNFQSRRPNTSFCFLDIRSPGLGDTAMYLCATQGARDLPLHFGNGTRLTVT.

This clonotype was counted a few times. The V call is TRBV5-5, the J call TRBJ2-3, with D uncertain. The V gene lost 2 bases and the J gene lost 2 bases, with 6 bases spanning the gap. This CDR3 contains 13 residues. Germline-derived CDR1 and CDR2 are SGHKS and YYEKEE (reference sequence). The CDR3 DNA is TGTGCCAGCAGCTTTTACACCACAGATACGCAGTATTTT. Translation gives CASSFYTTDTQYF.

V usage is TRBV12-3 or TRBV12-4 and J usage is TRBJ2-2; D not resolved. The CDR3 has 14 amino acids. The germline V and J ends were trimmed by 3 bases and 2 bases, with 7 bases remaining between them. Written as DNA, the CDR3 is TGTGCCAGCAGTTTGAGGCTTAACACCGGGGAGCTGTTTTTT. Protein product: CASSLRLNTGELFF.

V gene TRBV5-5 combines with J gene TRBJ1-5; D is uncertain. The CDR3 is 14 residues long. Between the trimmed V and J ends, which lost 4 bases and 0 bases, there was a span of 8 bases. The germline V gene encodes CDR1 SGHKS and CDR2 YYEKEE (reference sequence). The CDR3, as DNA: TGTGCCAGCAGCGGGCAGAATAGCAATCAGCCCCAGCATTTT. Its translation is CASSGQNSNQPQHF.